Listed below are T cell receptor beta chains from one sample, sequenced in a study of blood T cell repertoires in COVID-19. Assay used: immunoSEQ multiplex PCR; TCRdb lists only in-frame clones, some missing. The sample yields about 250,000 clones, roughly 83% seen once. The sequenced sample consisted of peripheral blood. These receptors originate from a woman of 80 years or more with COVID-19, enrolled during active disease. Each CDR3 is given with its conserved first and last residue. Each record gives: D gene, J gene, V gene, clone size, CDR3 DNA, CDR3 protein. D genes are given only for firm matches. Clone size is stated in some rows and not others, as once, few, many or a class when expanded.

TRBD1,TRBJ1-1,TRBV3-1/TRBV3-2,.,TGTGCCAGCAAACAGAGGCAGGGGGTCACTGAAGCTTTCTTT,CASKQRQGVTEAFF
.,TRBJ2-7,TRBV18,.,TGTGCCAGCTCACCTACGACGGGAGACTACGAGCAGTACTTC,CASSPTTGDYEQYF
TRBD2,TRBJ2-1,TRBV10-3,.,TGTGCCATCGGATTAGCGGGGGGGCCGTACAATGAGCAGTTCTTC,CAIGLAGGPYNEQFF
TRBD1,TRBJ1-3,TRBV4-1,.,TGCGCCAGCAGCCAACCCCGGAGGGACAGGTTGTTCTCTGGAAACACCATATATTTT,CASSQPRRDRLFSGNTIYF
.,TRBJ1-4,TRBV11-2,.,TGTGCCAGCAGCGATCAGGGGAGAAGGGAAAAACTGTTTTTT,CASSDQGRREKLFF
TRBD1,TRBJ1-6,TRBV5-1,.,TGCGCCAGCAGCTTCCGGGACAGAGTTAATTCACCCCTCCACTTT,CASSFRDRVNSPLHF
.,TRBJ2-7,TRBV9,.,TGTGCCAGCAGCGTAGCCCAGGGGTCCGAGCAGTACTTC,CASSVAQGSEQYF
.,TRBJ1-2,TRBV6-5,.,TGTGCCAGCAGGGACAGAAGCCTCTATGGCTACACCTTC,CASRDRSLYGYTF
.,TRBJ2-2,TRBV5-1,.,TGCGCCAGCAGCTTTGAGACTAGTGGGCCCGGGGAGCTGTTTTTT,CASSFETSGPGELFF
.,TRBJ1-5,TRBV5-4,.,TGTGCCAGCAGTTGGGGAGGGCGGGAAAATCAGCCCCAGCATTTT,CASSWGGRENQPQHF
.,TRBJ1-2,TRBV9,.,TGTGCCAGCAGCGTAGTAAGGGGGAGTGGCTACACCTTC,CASSVVRGSGYTF
TRBD1,TRBJ1-1,TRBV7-6,.,TGTGCCAGCAGCGAACTGACAGGGGGCGCGAAGAACACTGAAGCTTTCTTT,CASSELTGGAKNTEAFF
.,TRBJ1-1,TRBV28,.,TGTGCCAGCAGTTTCCAGGGGAATGCTGAAGCTTTCTTT,CASSFQGNAEAFF
TRBD1,TRBJ1-3,TRBV19,.,TGTGCCAGTAGGCGGCGGGACAGAGGCGCTGGAAACACCATATATTTT,CASRRRDRGAGNTIYF
TRBD1,TRBJ1-1,TRBV11-2,.,TGTGCCAGCAGCAGACAGGGTGGGACTGAAGCTTTCTTT,CASSRQGGTEAFF
.,TRBJ1-2,TRBV3-1/TRBV3-2,few,TGTGCCAGCAGCCAAGGGCGGGGTGACGCACTCTATGGCTACACCTTC,CASSQGRGDALYGYTF
.,TRBJ1-3,TRBV7-2,.,TGTGCCAGCAGCTCCGGTAACTCTGGAAACACCATATATTTT,CASSSGNSGNTIYF
TRBD1,TRBJ1-5,TRBV7-9,.,TGTGCCAGCAGCTTAGCGGTTGGGACAGGGGTAAATCAGCCCCAGCATTTT,CASSLAVGTGVNQPQHF
.,TRBJ2-7,TRBV2,.,TGTGCCAGCAGTGAAGATCGGGATAGCTCCTACGAGCAGTACTTC,CASSEDRDSSYEQYF
TRBD1,TRBJ1-2,TRBV7-9,.,TGTGCCAGCAGCTTAAGTACAGGGGTTTATGGCTACACCTTC,CASSLSTGVYGYTF
.,TRBJ1-4,TRBV12-2,.,TGTGCAAGTCGCTTAGGAGGGACAGCTTCATTTGCAACTAATGAAAAACTGTTTTTT,CASRLGGTASFATNEKLFF
.,TRBJ2-5,TRBV11-2,.,TGTGCCAGCAGCTTAGAACCCAAGGGACTGCTAAGAGAGACCCAGTACTTC,CASSLEPKGLLRETQYF
TRBD1,TRBJ1-3,TRBV7-2,.,TGTGCCAGCAGCCCGGGACAGGGGGCTGGAAACACCATATATTTT,CASSPGQGAGNTIYF
TRBD1,TRBJ1-6,TRBV5-4,.,TGTGCCAGCAGCTTGAACTCAGGGGGAAACTCACCCCTCCACTTT,CASSLNSGGNSPLHF
.,TRBJ2-3,TRBV5-1,.,TGCGCCAGCAGCTTGGCGGTGGATACGCAGTATTTT,CASSLAVDTQYF
.,TRBJ2-1,TRBV3-1/TRBV3-2,.,TGTGCCAGCAGCCAAGTTCAGGGCTACAATGAGCAGTTCTTC,CASSQVQGYNEQFF
.,TRBJ1-3,TRBV6-5,.,TGTGCCAGCCGATTCACAGGGATTGGAAACACCATATATTTT,CASRFTGIGNTIYF
.,TRBJ2-7,TRBV19,many,TGTGCCAGTAGTACTATCACAGGGAGCGAGCAGTACTTC,CASSTITGSEQYF
TRBD2,TRBJ2-7,TRBV6-1,.,TGTGCCAGCAGTGAATCCAGCGGGGTAACCTACGAGCAGTACTTC,CASSESSGVTYEQYF
.,TRBJ2-5,TRBV5-6,.,TGTGCCAGCAGCTTAAGGGGGACGAGCCAAGAGACCCAGTACTTC,CASSLRGTSQETQYF
TRBD1,TRBJ1-1,TRBV18,.,TGTGCCAGCTCACCACCTGGACAGGGGGCATCGGGCACTGAAGCTTTCTTT,CASSPPGQGASGTEAFF
TRBD2,TRBJ2-2,TRBV5-5,.,TGTGCCAGCAGCTTGCTGAGCGGGGGGGCCTCCGGGGAGCTGTTTTTT,CASSLLSGGASGELFF
.,TRBJ2-5,TRBV19,.,TGTGCCAGTAGTATAGGCAGTCAAGAGACCCAGTACTTC,CASSIGSQETQYF
.,TRBJ2-7,TRBV19,.,TGTGCCAGTAGCCCTGAGGTGGCCTACGAGCAGTACTTC,CASSPEVAYEQYF
.,TRBJ1-5,TRBV18,.,TGTGCCAGCTCACCATCATCGGGTTATAGCAATCAGCCCCAGCATTTT,CASSPSSGYSNQPQHF
.,TRBJ2-2,TRBV7-2,once,TGTGCCAGCAGTTTGAGGGGGACCCACACCGGGGAGCTGTTTTTT,CASSLRGTHTGELFF
.,TRBJ1-2,TRBV7-2,.,TGTGCCAGCAGCTTATGGCCTGAGGATATCTATGGCTACACCTTC,CASSLWPEDIYGYTF
TRBD1,TRBJ1-6,TRBV7-3,.,TGTGCCAGCAGCTTGGGGACAGCACCCAATTCACCCCTCCACTTT,CASSLGTAPNSPLHF
TRBD1,TRBJ1-2,TRBV5-4,.,TGTGCCAGCAGAACAGGGGAGGAGTATGGCTACACCTTC,CASRTGEEYGYTF
.,TRBJ1-3,TRBV30,.,TGTGCCTGGAGTGTACTGTCCTACTCTGGAAACACCATATATTTT,CAWSVLSYSGNTIYF
.,TRBJ2-3,TRBV19,.,TGTGCCAGTAGTACCCCGGTGGATACGCAGTATTTT,CASSTPVDTQYF
TRBD1,TRBJ1-1,TRBV7-2,.,TGTGCCAGCAGCCCTGGGACAGGTGCCACTGAAGCTTTCTTT,CASSPGTGATEAFF
TRBD2,TRBJ2-5,TRBV7-9,.,TGTGCCAGCAGCTCAACTGTGCTAGCGGGGGTTACCCAAGAGACCCAGTACTTC,CASSSTVLAGVTQETQYF
.,TRBJ2-7,TRBV30,once,TGTGCCTGGAGTGTACAGGTAGGCGAGCAGTACTTC,CAWSVQVGEQYF
.,TRBJ1-1,TRBV2,.,TGTGCCAGCAGTGAGGACACATTCCCGTCTGAAGCTTTCTTT,CASSEDTFPSEAFF
TRBD1,TRBJ1-2,TRBV19,.,TGTGCCAGTAGTGCGGGGACAGGGGACGTCTATGGCTACACCTTC,CASSAGTGDVYGYTF
.,TRBJ1-3,TRBV4-1,.,TGCGCCAGCAGCCAAGATTCGAGTACTGGAAACACCATATATTTT,CASSQDSSTGNTIYF
.,TRBJ2-7,TRBV5-3,.,TGTGCCCTACAAATCCCTAGACAGGACGATAAGACCTACGAGCAGTACTTC,CALQIPRQDDKTYEQYF
.,TRBJ1-2,TRBV12-3/TRBV12-4,.,TGTGCCAGCAGCGGGAACTATGGCTACACCTTC,CASSGNYGYTF